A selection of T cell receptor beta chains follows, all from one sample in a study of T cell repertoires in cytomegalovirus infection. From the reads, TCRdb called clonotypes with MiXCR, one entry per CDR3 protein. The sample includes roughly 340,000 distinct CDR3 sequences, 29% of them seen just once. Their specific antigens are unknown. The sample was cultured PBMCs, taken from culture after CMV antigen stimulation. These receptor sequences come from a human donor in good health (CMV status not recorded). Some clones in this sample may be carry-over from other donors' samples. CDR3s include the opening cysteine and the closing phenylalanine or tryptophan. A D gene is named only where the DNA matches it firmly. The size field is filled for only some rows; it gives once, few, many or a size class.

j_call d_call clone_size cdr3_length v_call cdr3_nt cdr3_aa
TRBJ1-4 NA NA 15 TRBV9 TGTGCCAGCAGCCCTGGAGGAGACACGGCTGAAAAACTGTTTTTT CASSPGGDTAEKLFF
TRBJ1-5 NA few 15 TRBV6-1 TGTGCCAGCAGTTTGTCACAAGATAGCAATCAGCCCCAGCATTTT CASSLSQDSNQPQHF
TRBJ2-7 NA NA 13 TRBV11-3 TGTGCCAGCAGCCGGGACTTAACCTACGAGCAGTACTTC CASSRDLTYEQYF
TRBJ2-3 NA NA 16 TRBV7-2 TGTGCCAGCAGGTGGTTGAGCGGAAAACAAATGGATACGCAGTATTTT CASRWLSGKQMDTQYF
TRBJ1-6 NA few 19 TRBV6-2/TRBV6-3 TGTGCCAGCAGTTACGAGGGACACGGGCGTTCCTCCTATAATTCACCCCTCCACTTT CASSYEGHGRSSYNSPLHF
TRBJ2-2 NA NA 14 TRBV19 TGTGCCAGTAGTATGTCAGGGTACACCGGGGAGCTGTTTTTT CASSMSGYTGELFF
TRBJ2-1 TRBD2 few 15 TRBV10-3 TGTGCCATCAGTGACAAGCGGGAGCCCCACAATGAGCAGTTCTTC CAISDKREPHNEQFF
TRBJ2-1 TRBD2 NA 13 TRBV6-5 TGTGCCAGCAGTGAGCGGGATGGCGATGAGCAGTTCTTC CASSERDGDEQFF
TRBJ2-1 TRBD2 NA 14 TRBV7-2 TGTGCCAGCAGCCCTAGCGGGACGAGGGGTGAGCAGTTCTTC CASSPSGTRGEQFF
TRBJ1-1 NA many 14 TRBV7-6 TGTGCCAGCAGCAACAGGTCACCGAACACTGAAGCTTTCTTT CASSNRSPNTEAFF
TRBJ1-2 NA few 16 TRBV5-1 TGCGCCAGCACCCTCATGCCGGGACCTCGGACTTATGGCTACACCTTC CASTLMPGPRTYGYTF
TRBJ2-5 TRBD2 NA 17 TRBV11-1 TGTGCCAGCAGCTTAGGGAGGACTAGCGGGACTCAAGAGACCCAGTACTTC CASSLGRTSGTQETQYF
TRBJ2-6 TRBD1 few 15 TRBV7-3 TGTGCCAGCAGCGACACAGGGGCTGGGGCCAACGTCCTGACTTTC CASSDTGAGANVLTF
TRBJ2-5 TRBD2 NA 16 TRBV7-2 TGTGCCAGCGGAGCCGGGCCGGGAGGGGATCGAGAGACCCAGTACTTC CASGAGPGGDRETQYF
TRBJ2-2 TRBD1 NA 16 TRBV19 TGTGCCAGTAGTAAAATCCCCGGACAGGGAAGCGGGGAGCTGTTTTTT CASSKIPGQGSGELFF